The clone carrying this T cell receptor beta chain has more than one count but fewer than ten. Its specificity is not known. Other DNA sequences in this specimen translate into the identical CDR3. The data are from a study of OX40 agonist ivuxolimab in advanced cancers. Overall study context: As their treatment, patients were administered ivuxolimab, an agonistic anti-OX40 (CD134) antibody.

Profiling relied on immunoSEQ multiplex PCR, and the TCRdb table lists in-frame clones only, not all of them. This sample has around 37,000 clones, with roughly 79% found just once. Findings of the study overall: Among some nonresponders, normalized T-cell clonal expansion was also low. The antigens recognized by the expanded peripheral T cells, that is their antigen specificity, were not determined. Some of the lowest clonal expansion was seen in partial responders at 0.1-3.0 mg/kg.

This clonotype originated in an adult with an advanced solid tumor such as melanoma, head and neck, liver or kidney cancer. The sample consisted of CD4+ or CD8+ T cells sorted from blood, taken in a trial of the OX40 agonist ivuxolimab.

CDR3 protein: CASREGGNYGYTF. The DNA for the CDR3 is TGTGCCAGCAGGGAGGGGGGCAACTATGGCTACACCTTC. This sequence joins TRBV28 and TRBJ1-2, with a tentative D call TRBD1 (6 bases). The germline V gene encodes CDR1 MDHEN and CDR2 SYDVKM. The CDR3 extends over 13 amino acids. Trimming removed 6 bases at V and 2 bases at J, with 10 bases between.